The 14 T cell receptor beta chains listed next were all sequenced from one sample in a study of cytomegalovirus exposure and HLA in healthy donors. The PCR had 60 Vbeta and 13 Jbeta primers. The repertoire was sequenced with immunoSEQ multiplex PCR; TCRdb's copy has only in-frame clones and lacks some. The data hold 150,000 to 200,000 clones, with roughly 80% observed a single time. Sample: PBMCs. These receptors were collected from a man aged 18-30 years in good health and CMV-seropositive.

This clone was counted between two and nine times. One end of the junction fails to match germline, which may point to a read error. The CDR3 DNA reads TGTGCCAGCAGCCGTCCCCAAGTCCCTCTACACTTC. Its protein is CASSRPQVPLHF. The rearrangement joins TRBV2 to TRBJ2-5, with D hard to call. The CDR3 extends over 12 amino acids. CDR1 is SNHLY, CDR2 FYNNEI, per germline.

CDR3 DNA sequence: TGTGCCAGCAGTTACATCGGCTCTGGAAACACCATATATTTT. Translated, it gives CASSYIGSGNTIYF. The rearrangement links TRBV6-6 to TRBJ1-3, with D unclear. The germline V gene encodes CDR1 MNHNY and CDR2 SVGAGI (reference sequence). The V gene lost 2 bases and the J gene lost 0 bases, with 5 bases spanning the gap. This CDR3 has 14 residues.

The chain recombines TRBV5-4 with TRBJ2-7; TRBD1 agrees at 8 bases. This CDR3 has 12 amino acids. Germline V gene lookup returns CDR1 SGHNT and CDR2 YYREEE (reference sequence). Germline trimming cut 10 bases from V and 5 bases from J; bases unmatched to any gene: 8. CDR3 in DNA: TGTGCCCTCACGGACAGGGCTAACGAGCAGTACTTC. Its protein is CALTDRANEQYF.

The chain recombines TRBV15 with TRBJ2-7, with 9 bases fitting TRBD1. V was clipped by 5 bases and J by 0 bases; unmatched bases: 8. CDR3 length equals 16 residues. CDR1 and CDR2 (germline): LNHNV, YYDKDF (reference sequence). CDR3 residues: CATSPHGQGNSYEQYF. The DNA of the CDR3 is TGTGCCACCAGCCCCCACGGACAGGGGAACTCCTACGAGCAGTACTTC.

This clone has more than one count but fewer than ten. This chain links TRBV6-1 with TRBJ1-1; no definite D call. The ends were cut back, 6 bases at V and 5 bases at J, with 13 bases in the middle. The germline CDR1 and CDR2 sequences are MNHNS and SASEGT. The CDR3 contains 13 residues. Here the CDR3 DNA reads TGTGCCAGCAGCTTGGGGAGGGCGACTGAAGCTTTCTTT. Translation gives CASSLGRATEAFF.

This clone appeared a few times. Written as DNA, the CDR3 is TGTGCCAGCAGCGTTACAAGGAACACTGAAGCTTTCTTT. Its protein product is CASSVTRNTEAFF. This chain links TRBV7-3 with TRBJ1-1; D unclear. The CDR3 totals 13 residues. V lost 5 bases to trimming and J lost 1 base, with 8 bases between them. In germline, CDR1 is SGHTA, CDR2 FQGTGA.

V is TRBV5-4 and J is TRBJ2-3; TRBD2 agrees at 11 bases. The germline V gene has CDR1 SGHNT and CDR2 YYREEE (reference sequence). The junction had 3 bases not matched to a gene; V was cut back by 1 base and J by 2 bases. This CDR3 has 16 residues. The CDR3 protein is CASSLLLAGDTDTQYF. Written as DNA, the CDR3 is TGTGCCAGCAGCTTGTTACTAGCGGGAGACACAGATACGCAGTATTTT.

This clone was detected only a few times. The rearrangement links TRBV28 to TRBJ2-7, with 10 bases lining up with TRBD2. The CDR3 sequence is 17 residues long. The trim removed 7 bases at V and 5 bases at J, leaving 17 bases unmatched. CDR1 is MDHEN, CDR2 SYDVKM, per germline. The CDR3 reads CASTSNPGLAPRNEQYF. Written as DNA, the CDR3 is TGTGCCAGCACCTCCAACCCGGGACTAGCGCCTCGGAACGAGCAGTACTTC.

The V call is TRBV4-1, the J call TRBJ2-7, with 7 bases identical to TRBD1. The CDR3 covers 16 residues. The V and J ends lost 0 bases and 3 bases, in that order; junction bases with no gene match: 8. Germline lookup yields CDR1 MGHRA and CDR2 YSYEKL. CDR3 in DNA: TGCGCCAGCAGCCAAGATTTCGGGACAGCGAGCTACGAGCAGTACTTC. Protein sequence: CASSQDFGTASYEQYF.

This chain uses TRBV29-1 with TRBJ2-1; D might be TRBD2 (7 bases). Trimming removed 7 bases from V and 9 bases from J, with 13 bases in between. Germline V CDR1 and CDR2: SQVTM, ANQGSEA. The CDR3 has 11 residues. Written as DNA, the CDR3 is TGCAGCGGAAACAGGGAGGGTGAGCAGTTCTTC. Its protein product is CSGNREGEQFF.

The chain uses TRBV5-1 and TRBJ2-1, with 15 bases identical to TRBD2. V was clipped by 1 base and J by 7 bases; unmatched bases: 9. The CDR3 spans 18 residues. Germline V CDR1 and CDR2: SGHRS, YFSETQ. CDR3 in amino acids: CASSLTLAGTSGRNEQFF. The CDR3 DNA reads TGCGCCAGCAGCTTGACCCTCGCCGGGACTAGCGGGAGGAATGAGCAGTTCTTC.

This rearrangement joins TRBV13 to TRBJ1-1; D not certain. The V gene's germline CDR1 is PRHDT and CDR2 FYEKMQ (reference sequence). This CDR3 has 14 residues. V shed 10 bases and J shed 0 bases, with 15 bases lying between them. CDR3 amino acids: CATHRSHMNTEAFF. For the CDR3, the DNA is TGTGCCACCCATCGGTCCCATATGAACACTGAAGCTTTCTTT.

This chain connects TRBV29-1 to TRBJ1-1; 11 bases agree with TRBD1. CDR1 is SQVTM, CDR2 ANQGSEA, per germline. This CDR3 is built from 15 residues. The junction had 11 bases not matched to a gene; V was cut back by 5 bases and J by 6 bases. CDR3 in DNA: TGCAGCGTTCAGGGACGGACAGGGGGCTTCGCTGAAGCTTTCTTT. This sequence encodes CSVQGRTGGFAEAFF.

This rearrangement joins TRBV10-3 to TRBJ2-1; 14 nucleotides line up with TRBD2. From germline, CDR1 is ENHRY and CDR2 SYGVKD. V trimming: 11 bases; J trimming: 2 bases; junction bases outside the gene matches: 8. The CDR3 runs 16 residues. CDR3 in amino acids: CASGLAGARPYNEQFF. DNA of the CDR3: TGTGCCTCGGGACTAGCGGGAGCAAGACCCTACAATGAGCAGTTCTTC.